Below, 21 T cell receptor beta chains from the same sample are listed, as sequenced in a study of T cells in women clearing cervical HPV infection (dated by TCRdb to the late 2010s). Libraries were built with the immunoSEQ multiplex PCR assay. Sourced from immuneACCESS, this table was stored by TCRdb with only in-frame sequences that have V and J called. A share of the clones is absent; for the studies checked, an unresolved V gene accounts for under half, and the remainder has no known explanation. The sample table on file contains over 30,000 clones. The top ten hold approximately 4.8% of the sample. The sample comprised blood buffy coat. The receptors come from a woman aged 18 to 75 with a cervical HPV16 infection that either progressed to CIN3+ or cleared (not recorded which).

As for this clone: The read terminates 3 residues before the CDR3 end, so the remaining end is supplied by the germline J gene. The chain is built from TRBV18 and TRBJ2-1, with TRBD1 matching over 7 bases. Germline lookup yields CDR1 KGHSH and CDR2 LQKENI. Unmatched junction bases numbered 13, after V lost 4 bases and J lost 7 bases. There are 16 residues in the CDR3. The CDR3 loop reads CASSLTGQPGMNEQFF. CDR3 DNA (partial): TGTGCCAGCTCACTCACGGGACAGCCCGGGATGAATGAG.

Turning to this clone: From the germline J gene comes the end of the CDR3, since the read stops 3 residues before it. The chain uses TRBV19 and TRBJ2-3; maybe TRBD2 (7 bases). Germline V lookup: CDR1 LNHDA, CDR2 SQIVND (reference sequence). Trimming shortened V by 8 bases and J by 0 bases, and 21 bases separated the two germline ends. CDR3 length equals 17 residues. Partial CDR3 DNA: TGTGCCAGTCGTCTCCGGGGGGCTAGCGGTAGCACAGATACG. This translates into CASRLRGASGSTDT. The full CDR3 sequence reads CASRLRGASGSTDTQYF.

As regards this clone: The sequence runs out 3 residues before the end of the CDR3; the remainder is reconstructed from the germline J gene. This rearrangement joins TRBV2 to TRBJ2-7; 9 bases are a match to TRBD1. V lost 4 bases to trimming and J lost 4 bases; unmatched junction nucleotides: 2. Germline V gene data show CDR1 as SNHLY and CDR2 as FYNNEI. The CDR3 runs 13 residues. The CDR3 bases that were read are TGTGCCAGCAGTGTGGGACAGGGATACGAG. Translating it yields CASSVGQGYE. The CDR3, in full, reads CASSVGQGYEQYF.

In the case of this clone: The CDR3 end is not reached by the read, which stops 3 residues before it; the germline J gene fills it in. V is TRBV20-1 and J is TRBJ2-3; D is unclear. The germline V gene has CDR1 DFQATT and CDR2 SNEGSKA (reference sequence). This CDR3 comprises 15 residues. V lost 3 bases and J 8 bases, leaving 21 bases between the germline ends. The CDR3: CSARGEHSSSGTQYF. The DNA read from the CDR3 is TGCAGTGCTAGGGGTGAACACTCGTCATCGGGTACG.

Points on this clone: The read halts 3 residues ahead of the CDR3 end, with the missing end drawn from the germline J gene. The chain links TRBV20-1 to TRBJ1-1; D is perhaps TRBD1 (5 bases). V lost 6 bases, J lost 0 bases, and 17 bases lay in between. The CDR3 contains 15 residues. Looked up from germline, CDR1 is DFQATT and CDR2 is SNEGSKA (reference sequence). CDR3 bases read: TGCAGTGCCTCCCCCGGGGGGGTGTTGAACACTGAA. Translated, it gives CSASPGGVLNTE. The CDR3 reads in full as CSASPGGVLNTEAFF.

As concerns this clone: The read terminates 3 residues before the CDR3 end, so the remaining end is supplied by the germline J gene. The chain is built from TRBV6-1 and TRBJ1-1; D unclear. This CDR3 is built from 15 residues. Germline values: CDR1 MNHNS, CDR2 SASEGT. V shed 2 bases and J shed 1 base, with 11 bases lying between them. The chain's CDR3 is CASSEFVLGNTEAFF. The DNA read from the CDR3 is TGTGCCAGCAGTGAATTCGTCCTAGGGAACACTGAA.

Note on this clone: The read ends 3 residues before the CDR3 terminus; that terminus is restored from the germline J gene. The rearrangement uses TRBV20-1 and TRBJ1-4; D call uncertain. V lost 0 bases, J lost 2 bases, and 10 bases lay in between. CDR3 size: 15 residues. CDR1 is DFQATT, CDR2 SNEGSKA, per germline (reference sequence). CDR3 sequence reads: CSARDSLSTNEKLFF. The CDR3 DNA, read in part, is TGCAGTGCTAGAGATTCCCTCTCCACTAATGAAAAA.

As to this clone: The read finishes 3 residues shy of the CDR3 end, and the germline J gene is used to complete it. This chain joins TRBV18 and TRBJ2-2; 7 nucleotides align to TRBD1. J lost 4 bases, V lost 4 bases, and 3 bases had no gene match. The CDR3 loop spans 14 amino acids. Germline V CDR1 and CDR2: KGHSH, LQKENI. CDR3 region: CASSLGTATGELFF. The DNA read from the CDR3 is TGTGCCAGCTCACTCGGGACAGCCACCGGGGAG.

About this clone: The read falls 3 residues short of the CDR3 end, and the missing part is taken from the germline J gene. J is TRBJ2-7 and V is TRBV7-9; 8 bases fit TRBD2. This CDR3 has 14 residues. V dropped 4 bases and J dropped 6; count of bases not matched to a gene: 8. Per germline, CDR1 SEHNR and CDR2 FQNEAQ (reference sequence). Partial CDR3 DNA: TGTGCCAGCAGCTCACCGGGACTAGAGGCCGAG. Translated: CASSSPGLEAE. In full, the CDR3 is CASSSPGLEAEQYF.

Concerning this clone: From the germline J gene comes the end of the CDR3, since the read stops 3 residues before it. The V gene is TRBV19, the J gene TRBJ2-2; the D gene is possibly TRBD2 (6 bases). The CDR3 runs 14 residues. The germline V gene has CDR1 LNHDA and CDR2 SQIVND (reference sequence). Trimming stripped 4 bases from V and 5 bases from J, with 11 bases between. This CDR3 reads CASSTDAGTGELFF. Incomplete CDR3 DNA: TGTGCCAGTAGTACCGACGCGGGGACCGGGGAG.

Note on this clone: The DNA ends 3 residues before the CDR3 does, and the rest of the CDR3 is filled in from the germline J gene. The gene calls are TRBV5-1 and TRBJ1-1, with D possibly TRBD1 on 5 matching bases. The CDR3 loop spans 14 amino acids. V was clipped by 3 bases and J by 1 base, with 10 bases between them. Germline loops: CDR1 SGHRS, CDR2 YFSETQ. CDR3 protein: CASSWGGGNTEAFF. The sequenced CDR3 bases are TGCGCCAGCAGCTGGGGCGGGGGGAACACTGAA.

On this clone itself: The read stops 3 residues short of the end of the CDR3; the missing end is completed from the germline J gene. This rearrangement joins TRBV7-9 to TRBJ2-7; D unclear. The V end lost 2 bases, the J end lost 2 bases, and 4 bases lay between the germline ends. Germline V CDR1 and CDR2: SEHNR, FQNEAQ (reference sequence). CDR3 length equals 12 residues. Partial CDR3 DNA: TGTGCCAGCAGCTTACAAACCTACGAG. Its protein is CASSLQTYE. The whole CDR3 protein is CASSLQTYEQYF. Variable domain in full (rest from reference TRBV7-9 and TRBJ2-7): DTGVSQNPRHKITKRGQNVTFRCDPISEHNRLYWYRQTLGQGPEFLTYFQNEAQLEKSRLLSDRFSAERPKGSFSTLEIQRTEQGDSAMYLCASSLQTYEQYFGPGTRLTVT.

A word on this clone: The CDR3 is cut off 3 residues early in the read; its end comes from the germline J gene. The genes are TRBV19 and TRBJ2-5; 9 bases fit TRBD2. This CDR3 is built from 17 residues. J lost 3 bases, V lost 0 bases, and 8 bases had no gene match. Germline V gives CDR1 LNHDA, CDR2 SQIVND (reference sequence). The sequenced part of the CDR3 DNA is TGTGCCAGTAGTATAGAGGTAGCGGGAGCTCTAAAAGAGACC. Protein product: CASSIEVAGALKET. The CDR3 reads in full as CASSIEVAGALKETQYF.

Comment on this clone: The missing CDR3 end, 3 residues past where the read stops, is filled in from the germline J gene. This chain connects TRBV11-1 to TRBJ2-7; 12 bases line up with TRBD1. The CDR3 has 13 amino acids. CDR1 is SGHAT and CDR2 is FQDESV in the germline V gene (reference sequence). Trimming cost V 7 bases and J 6 bases; bases outside gene matches: 4. The CDR3 DNA, read in part, is TGTGCCAGCACGGGACAGGGGGCATCCGAG. It translates to CASTGQGASE. The whole CDR3 is CASTGQGASEQYF. Using reference TRBV11-1 and TRBJ2-7 for the parts outside the CDR3, the full variable domain is EAEVAQSPRYKITEKSQAVAFWCDPISGHATLYWYRQILGQGPELLVQFQDESVVDDSQLPKDRFSAERLKGVDSTLKIQPAELGDSAMYLCASTGQGASEQYFGPGTRLTVT.

Notes on this clone: Coverage ceases 3 residues before the CDR3 finishes, and the germline J gene fills in the end. The rearrangement uses TRBV2 and TRBJ1-1; unclear D gene. This CDR3 is built from 15 residues. V lost 0 bases and J 1 base, leaving 9 bases between the germline ends. CDR1 and CDR2 (germline): SNHLY, FYNNEI. The sequenced CDR3 bases are TGTGCCAGCAGTGAAGCAAGGGCACAGAACACTGAA. Its translation: CASSEARAQNTE. The entire CDR3 is CASSEARAQNTEAFF.

Comment on this clone: The read gets to within 3 residues of the CDR3 end, and the germline J gene fills in the rest. This chain uses TRBV12-3 or TRBV12-4 with TRBJ1-2; 8 nucleotides agree with TRBD1. CDR3 size: 14 residues. The CDR3 loop is CASSLLTGGGGYTF. The CDR3 DNA, read in part, is TGTGCCAGCAGTTTGCTCACAGGGGGAGGGGGC.

On this clone: The observed sequence ends 3 residues before the CDR3 terminus, with the missing tail filled in from the germline J gene. The J gene is TRBJ2-1, the V gene TRBV5-5; D might be TRBD2 (5 bases). The V end was cut by 0 bases, the J end by 0 bases, with 7 bases between. Germline V gene lookup returns CDR1 SGHKS and CDR2 YYEKEE (reference sequence). This CDR3 has 15 residues. CDR3 bases read: TGTGCCAGCAGCTTGGCGGGGAGCTCCTACAATGAG. As protein: CASSLAGSSYNE. The full CDR3 protein reads CASSLAGSSYNEQFF.

About this clone: The read finishes 3 residues shy of the CDR3 end, and the germline J gene is used to complete it. The rearrangement uses TRBV12-3 or TRBV12-4 and TRBJ2-4; the D gene is possibly TRBD1 (6 bases). This CDR3 spans 13 amino acids. The V end was cut by 3 bases, the J end by 8 bases, with 11 bases between. CDR3 sequence: CASSLQGWDIQYF. CDR3 DNA, as far as it was read: TGTGCCAGCAGTTTGCAGGGGTGGGACATT.

The CDR3 DNA, read in part, is TGTGCCAGCAGCCCCGAGGGTCTCTCTGGGGCCAACGTC. As protein: CASSPEGLSGANV. The full-length CDR3 reads as CASSPEGLSGANVLTF. The V and J genes are TRBV13 and TRBJ2-6; a weak D match, TRBD2 (5 bases). With the read ending 3 residues before the CDR3 end, the germline J gene is used to fill in that end. CDR1 is PRHDT, CDR2 FYEKMQ, per germline (reference sequence). This CDR3 has 16 residues. V was pared by 5 bases and J by 0 bases, with 11 bases between.

Worth noting for this clone: The sequence runs out 3 residues before the end of the CDR3; the remainder is reconstructed from the germline J gene. The chain uses TRBV5-1 and TRBJ1-6, with 7 positions matching TRBD1. CDR3 length: 14 residues. The V gene end was trimmed by 6 bases and the J gene end by 5 bases; junction bases not matched to a gene: 5. The V gene's germline CDR1 is SGHRS and CDR2 YFSETQ. The CDR3 loop is CASKTGTDNSPLHF. The CDR3 DNA, read in part, is TGCGCCAGCAAAACCGGGACAGATAATTCACCC.

Notes on this clone: The read ends 3 residues early relative to the CDR3; the germline J gene fills the gap. V usage is TRBV6-2 or TRBV6-3 and J usage is TRBJ2-1, with a possible D match to TRBD1 (6 bases). Germline CDR1 MNHEY, CDR2 SVGEGT. Trimming took 5 bases from V and 7 from J, leaving 12 bases between them. The CDR3 extends over 13 amino acids. The part of the CDR3 DNA that was read is TGTGCCAGCAGTACAGGGTACTGGAATGAG. The encoded protein is CASSTGYWNE. The CDR3 in full is CASSTGYWNEQFF.